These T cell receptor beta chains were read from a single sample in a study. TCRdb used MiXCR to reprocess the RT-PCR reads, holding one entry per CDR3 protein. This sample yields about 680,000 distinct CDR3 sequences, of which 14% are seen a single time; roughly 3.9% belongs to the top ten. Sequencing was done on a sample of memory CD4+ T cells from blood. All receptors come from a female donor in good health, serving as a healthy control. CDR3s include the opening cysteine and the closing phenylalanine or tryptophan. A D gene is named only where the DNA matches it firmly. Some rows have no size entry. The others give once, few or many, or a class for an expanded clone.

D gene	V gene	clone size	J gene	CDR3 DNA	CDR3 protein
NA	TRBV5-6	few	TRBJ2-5	TGTGCCAGCATGCTAGGCACCCAAGAGACCCAGTACTTC	CASMLGTQETQYF
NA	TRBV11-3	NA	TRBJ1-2	TGTGCCAGCAGCCGCCCGGGGGGCTATGGCTACACCTTC	CASSRPGGYGYTF
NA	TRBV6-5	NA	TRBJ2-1	TGTGCCAGCAGAGATACTCAGGGTAGGACGTTCTTC	CASRDTQGRTFF
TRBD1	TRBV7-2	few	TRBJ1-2	TGTGCCAGCAGCCAGGGACAGTTCTATGGCTACACCTTC	CASSQGQFYGYTF
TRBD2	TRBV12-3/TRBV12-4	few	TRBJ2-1	TGTGCCAGCACCGCCGGGACTAGCCGCGATGAGCAGTTCTTC	CASTAGTSRDEQFF
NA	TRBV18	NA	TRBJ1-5	TGTGCCAGCTCACCATCGCAAGCTGAGCCCCAGCATTTT	CASSPSQAEPQHF
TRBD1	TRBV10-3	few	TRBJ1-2	TGTGCCATCAGTGAGTCGGGACAGGGGTCTGGCTACACCTTC	CAISESGQGSGYTF
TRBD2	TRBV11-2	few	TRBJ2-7	TGTGCCAGCAGCCAACTAGCGGGAGAATACGAGCAGTACTTC	CASSQLAGEYEQYF
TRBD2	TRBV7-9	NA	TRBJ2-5	TGTGCCAGCAGCCAGAGCGGGGCCCAAGAGACCCAGTACTTC	CASSQSGAQETQYF
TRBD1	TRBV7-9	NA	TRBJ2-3	TGTGCCAGCAGACAAACGGGACAGGGCACAGATACGCAGTATTTT	CASRQTGQGTDTQYF
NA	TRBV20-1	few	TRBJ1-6	TGCAGTGCTAGACCAGACTATAATTCACCCCTCCACTTT	CSARPDYNSPLHF
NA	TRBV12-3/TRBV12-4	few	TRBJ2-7	TGTGCCAGCAGTTTACGGATATTGTACGAGCAGTACTTC	CASSLRILYEQYF
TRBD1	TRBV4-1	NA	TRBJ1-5	TGCGCCAGCAGCCAAACAGGGGCCCAGCCCCAGCATTTT	CASSQTGAQPQHF
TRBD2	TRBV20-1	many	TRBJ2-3	TGCAGTGCCGACCCTACTAGCGGGAGAGGCACAGATACGCAGTATTTT	CSADPTSGRGTDTQYF
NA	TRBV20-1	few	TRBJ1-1	TGCAGTGCTAGCCAGGACGGGGTGAACACTGAAGCTTTCTTT	CSASQDGVNTEAFF
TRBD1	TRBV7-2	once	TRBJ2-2	TGTGCCAGCAGCTTAGTGTCGGGACAGTTCACCGGGGAGCTGTTTTTT	CASSLVSGQFTGELFF